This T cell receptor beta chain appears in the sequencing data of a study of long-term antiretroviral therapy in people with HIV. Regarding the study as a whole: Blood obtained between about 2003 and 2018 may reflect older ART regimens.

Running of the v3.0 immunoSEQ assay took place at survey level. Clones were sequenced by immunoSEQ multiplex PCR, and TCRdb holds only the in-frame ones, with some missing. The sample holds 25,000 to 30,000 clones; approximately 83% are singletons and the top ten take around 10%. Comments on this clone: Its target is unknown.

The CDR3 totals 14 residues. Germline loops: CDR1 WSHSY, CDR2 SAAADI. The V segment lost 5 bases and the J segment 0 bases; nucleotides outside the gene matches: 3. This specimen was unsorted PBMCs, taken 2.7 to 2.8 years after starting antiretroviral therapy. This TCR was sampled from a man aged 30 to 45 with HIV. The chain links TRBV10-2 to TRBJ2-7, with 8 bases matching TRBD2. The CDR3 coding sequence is TGCGCCAGCAGTTTAGCGGGGAACTCCTACGAGCAGTACTTC. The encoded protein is CASSLAGNSYEQYF.